This T cell receptor beta chain emerged from a study of shared clonotypes between healthy human individuals. About the research overall: Researchers drew samples from two women and a few men aged 18 to 49.

CDR1 is LGHNA and CDR2 is YNFKEQ in the germline V gene. After removal of 2 bases from V and 2 bases from J, the junction contained 4 bases not matched to a gene. There are 18 residues in the CDR3. Replicate PCRs run on unsorted PBMC used roughly 270 ng DNA, which was about 30,000 T cell genomes. Sequencing of unsorted PBMC DNA was carried out using ten immunoSEQ deep assay plates. The assay was immunoSEQ multiplex PCR, and TCRdb's table has in-frame clones only and misses some. The sample has about 450,000 clones; 79% are singletons. The sequence was obtained from a woman between 40 and 50 years old in good health. Some clones in this sample may be carry-over from other donors' samples. Sample: PBMCs. This sequence joins TRBV4-2 and TRBJ2-2, with 14 bases that match TRBD2. For the CDR3, the DNA is TGTGCCAGCAGCCAACGGGGGACTAGCGGGAGAAACACCGGGGAGCTGTTTTTT. Its protein is CASSQRGTSGRNTGELFF.